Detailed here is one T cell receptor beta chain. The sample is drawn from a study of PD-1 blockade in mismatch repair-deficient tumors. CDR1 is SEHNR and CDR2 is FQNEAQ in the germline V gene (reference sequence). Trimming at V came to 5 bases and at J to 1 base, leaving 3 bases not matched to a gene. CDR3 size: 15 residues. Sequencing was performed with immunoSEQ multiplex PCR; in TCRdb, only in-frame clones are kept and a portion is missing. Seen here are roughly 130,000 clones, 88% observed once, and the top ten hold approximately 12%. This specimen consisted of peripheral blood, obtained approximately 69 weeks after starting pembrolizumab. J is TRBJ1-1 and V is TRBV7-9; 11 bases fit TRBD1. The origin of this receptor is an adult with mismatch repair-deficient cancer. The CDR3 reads CASSGQGAGNTEAFF. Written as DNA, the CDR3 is TGTGCCAGCAGCGGACAGGGGGCCGGGAACACTGAAGCTTTCTTT.